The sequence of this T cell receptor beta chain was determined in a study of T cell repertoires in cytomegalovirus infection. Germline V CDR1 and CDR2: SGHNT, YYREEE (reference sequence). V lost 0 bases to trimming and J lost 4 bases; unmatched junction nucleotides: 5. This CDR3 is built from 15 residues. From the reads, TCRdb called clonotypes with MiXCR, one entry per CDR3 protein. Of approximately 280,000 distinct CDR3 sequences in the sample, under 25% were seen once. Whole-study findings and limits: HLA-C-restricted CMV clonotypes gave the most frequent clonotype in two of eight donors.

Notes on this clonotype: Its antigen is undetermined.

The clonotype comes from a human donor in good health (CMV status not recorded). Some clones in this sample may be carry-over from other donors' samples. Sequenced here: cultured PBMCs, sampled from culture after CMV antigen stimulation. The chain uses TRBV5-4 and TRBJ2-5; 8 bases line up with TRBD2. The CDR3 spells CASSLGAGDRETQYF. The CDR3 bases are TGTGCCAGCAGCTTGGGAGCGGGAGATCGAGAGACCCAGTACTTC.